The rows below give T cell receptor beta chains drawn from one sample of a study of T cells after yellow fever vaccination. TCRdb re-derived calls from the 5' RACE reads in MiXCR, one entry per CDR3 protein. The repertoire has some 250,000 distinct CDR3 sequences, 6.9% of them found once; the top ten carry approximately 0.84%. Sequences were derived from CD4+ T cells sorted from PBMCs, sampled 15 days after the yellow fever booster vaccination. The receptors stem from a man aged 30 to 39 who received the YFV17D yellow fever vaccine. Each CDR3 is given with its conserved first and last residue. Fields, in order: clone size, V gene, CDR3 length, D gene, J gene, CDR3 DNA, CDR3 protein. The D gene is left open where the match is weak. The size entry is marked missing in some rows and otherwise reads once, few, many or a size class.

>-|TRBV5-4|14|TRBD2|TRBJ2-1
TGTGCCAGCAGTAGCCAGCGGGAGGGAAATGAGCAGTTCTTC
CASSSQREGNEQFF
>few|TRBV27|15|-|TRBJ1-3
TGTGCCAGCAGTTTAGGCGGAACTTACGGAAACACCATATATTTT
CASSLGGTYGNTIYF
>-|TRBV20-1|15|-|TRBJ2-5
TGCAGTGCTACGGGACCTTTATATGTTGAGGAGACCCAGTACTTC
CSATGPLYVEETQYF
>few|TRBV7-2|14|-|TRBJ2-7
TGTGCCAGCAGCTTGACTAGTGGGCTGAACGAGCAGTACTTC
CASSLTSGLNEQYF
>-|TRBV5-1|16|-|TRBJ2-3
TGCGCCAGCAGCTTGGAAGGCGGGGAAAGCACAGATACGCAGTATTTT
CASSLEGGESTDTQYF
>few|TRBV4-1|17|TRBD2|TRBJ2-2
TGCGCCAGCAGCCAGAACGGACTAGCGGGGAGTCCCGGGGAGCTGTTTTTT
CASSQNGLAGSPGELFF
>few|TRBV20-1|18|TRBD2|TRBJ2-1
TGCAGTGCTAGCCGGCCGGGACTAGCGGGAGGTGGGGTCAATGAGCAGTTCTTC
CSASRPGLAGGGVNEQFF
>many|TRBV7-2|14|-|TRBJ2-3
TGTGCCAGCAGCTTATATGAGAGCACAGATACGCAGTATTTT
CASSLYESTDTQYF
>-|TRBV20-1|15|-|TRBJ1-2
TGCAGTGCTAGAGTTTCCAGGGGCCCGAAATATGGCTACACCTTC
CSARVSRGPKYGYTF
>-|TRBV5-1|16|-|TRBJ2-1
TGCGCCAGCAGCTCCGTCGCGAGGGCAGGAGGCAATGAGCAGTTCTTC
CASSSVARAGGNEQFF
>few|TRBV12-3/TRBV12-4|13|-|TRBJ2-5
TGTGCCAGCAGTTTACCTCCGGGGGAGACCCAGTACTTC
CASSLPPGETQYF
>many|TRBV29-1|12|TRBD1|TRBJ2-7
TGCAGCGTCGGACAGGGGACCTACGAGCAGTACTTC
CSVGQGTYEQYF
>-|TRBV3-1|11|TRBD1|TRBJ2-7
TGTGCCAGCAGCCAAGGGACAGGGAAGTACTTC
CASSQGTGKYF